These T cell receptor beta chains were read from a single sample in a study of T cells in Graves' hyperthyroidism and ophthalmopathy. Via MiXCR, TCRdb re-called the multiplex PCR reads, giving one row per CDR3 protein. The table includes about 96,000 distinct CDR3 sequences, around 50% detected once. The material sequenced was blood. These receptors were taken from a middle-aged woman with Graves' hyperthyroidism. CDR3s include the opening cysteine and the closing phenylalanine or tryptophan. D genes are given only for firm matches. Clone size appears in some rows only: once, few, many, or a class for an expanded clone.

abundance | len | j_gene | d_gene | v_gene | CDR3nt | CDR3aa
many | 18 | TRBJ2-6 | - | TRBV7-2 | TGTGCCAGCAGCTTTTACGGGCAGGGTGGTTCTGGGGCCAACGTCCTGACTTTC | CASSFYGQGGSGANVLTF
many | 13 | TRBJ2-5 | TRBD1 | TRBV5-1 | TGCGCCAGCTACAGGGGAACTGGGGAGACCCAGTACTTC | CASYRGTGETQYF
few | 11 | TRBJ1-2 | - | TRBV12-3/TRBV12-4 | TGTGCCAGCAGTGGGGGGTATGGCCACACCTTC | CASSGGYGHTF
- | 17 | TRBJ2-5 | TRBD1 | TRBV5-6 | TGTGCCAGCAGCGTGCCGGGACAGGGGATCGAAGAAGAGACCCAGTACTTC | CASSVPGQGIEEETQYF
many | 14 | TRBJ1-2 | - | TRBV7-8 | TGTGCCAGCAGCTTAGGGACCTCTTCGCTTGGCTACACCTTC | CASSLGTSSLGYTF
- | 15 | TRBJ2-3 | - | TRBV7-2 | TGTGCCAGCAGCCACATCTCTCGGGGTTTCGATACGCAGTATTTT | CASSHISRGFDTQYF
many | 13 | TRBJ1-2 | TRBD1 | TRBV12-3/TRBV12-4 | TGTGCCAGCAGCCAGGACAGGGGGTATGGCTACACCTTC | CASSQDRGYGYTF
- | 14 | TRBJ1-2 | TRBD1 | TRBV5-6 | TGTGCCAGCAGCGGGACAGGGGCCGTCTATGGCTACACCTTC | CASSGTGAVYGYTF
large | 17 | TRBJ2-6 | - | TRBV2 | TGTGCCAGCAGTGAATCCGTCTTCCTCGGTGGGGCCAACGTCCTGACTTTC | CASSESVFLGGANVLTF
many | 15 | TRBJ2-7 | - | TRBV4-3 | TGCGCCAGCAGCCAGAGGATCGAGGGGGGCTACGAGCAGTACTTC | CASSQRIEGGYEQYF
- | 14 | TRBJ1-4 | TRBD1 | TRBV5-1 | TGCGCCAGCAGCTTCGGGACAGGGGTCGAAAAACTGTTTTTT | CASSFGTGVEKLFF
many | 14 | TRBJ2-2 | TRBD1 | TRBV5-1 | TGCGCCAGCAGCTTAGACAGGGGCACCGGGGAGCTGTTTTTT | CASSLDRGTGELFF
- | 15 | TRBJ2-7 | TRBD1 | TRBV2 | TGTGCCAGCAGGACGGGGACAGGGGGGGCGTACGAGCAGTACTTC | CASRTGTGGAYEQYF
many | 12 | TRBJ1-2 | - | TRBV29-1 | TGCAGCGTTGGGTTCAACAGATATGGCTACACCTTC | CSVGFNRYGYTF
- | 9 | TRBJ1-5 | - | TRBV7-9 | TGTGCCAGCAGCTTAGCGTGGGCTTTT | CASSLAWAF
many | 15 | TRBJ1-4 | - | TRBV5-1 | TGCGCCAGCAGCTTGGGGACGGCAACTAATGAAAAACTGTTTTTT | CASSLGTATNEKLFF
- | 14 | TRBJ2-7 | TRBD2 | TRBV7-9 | TGTGCCAGCAGCTTAGGGAGCGGGACCTACGAGCAGTACTTC | CASSLGSGTYEQYF
- | 15 | TRBJ1-2 | - | TRBV6-1 | TGTGCCAGCAGTTACTCGCTCGGGGGCAGGTATGGCTACACCTTC | CASSYSLGGRYGYTF
few | 12 | TRBJ2-6 | - | TRBV20-1 | TGCAGTGCTAGGAACAGGGCCAACGTCCTGACTTTC | CSARNRANVLTF
- | 16 | TRBJ1-1 | TRBD1 | TRBV7-6 | TGTGCCAGCAGCTTTGACAGGGGACGACTCGTCACTGAAGCTTTCTTT | CASSFDRGRLVTEAFF
- | 14 | TRBJ1-1 | TRBD1 | TRBV7-8 | TGTGCCAGCAGCCACCAGACAGGGGACAGGGTGGCTTTCTTT | CASSHQTGDRVAFF
- | 15 | TRBJ1-2 | - | TRBV5-1 | TGCGCCAGCAGCTCTACCTTTGACAGGAACTATGGCTACACCTTC | CASSSTFDRNYGYTF
many | 14 | TRBJ2-5 | - | TRBV6-6 | TGTGCCAGCAGAGGACAGTCTCGCGGAGAGACCCAGTACTTC | CASRGQSRGETQYF
few | 16 | TRBJ1-4 | - | TRBV6-2/TRBV6-3 | TGTGCTAGCACCTATAGGATCGGGGGACCAGGAGAAAAACTGTTTTTT | CASTYRIGGPGEKLFF
many | 14 | TRBJ1-5 | TRBD1 | TRBV2 | TGTGCCACCCGAGGGACAGGGGAGCGGCAGCCCCAGCATTTT | CATRGTGERQPQHF
many | 12 | TRBJ1-5 | - | TRBV5-6 | TGTGCCAGCAGCCGATTGTATCAGCCCCAGCATTTT | CASSRLYQPQHF
- | 15 | TRBJ2-7 | TRBD2 | TRBV7-2 | TGTGCCAGCAGCGTAACTAGCGGGAGCTCCTACGAGCAGTACTTC | CASSVTSGSSYEQYF
many | 12 | TRBJ2-5 | - | TRBV7-2 | TGTGCCAGCAGCTTTCCCTCAGAGACCCAGTACTTC | CASSFPSETQYF
- | 14 | TRBJ2-2 | TRBD1 | TRBV29-1 | TGCAGCGTTGACGGGACAGGGTATACCGGGGAGCTGTTTTTT | CSVDGTGYTGELFF
- | 13 | TRBJ2-5 | TRBD1 | TRBV19 | TGTGCCAGTAGTGTCGGGACAGGGGAGGACCAGTACTTC | CASSVGTGEDQYF
- | 13 | TRBJ1-2 | TRBD1 | TRBV19 | TGTGCCAGTACCATAACAGGGGGCTATGGCTACACCTTC | CASTITGGYGYTF
- | 10 | TRBJ2-5 | - | TRBV29-1 | TGCAGCGTTGAAATAATGGTCCAGTACTTC | CSVEIMVQYF
medium-sized | 14 | TRBJ1-6 | TRBD1 | TRBV2 | TGTGCCAGCAGTGAAGAGGGACAGGGGACACCCCTCCACTTT | CASSEEGQGTPLHF
- | 21 | TRBJ1-2 | - | TRBV7-2 | TGTGCCAGCAGCTTAGACCCTAGGAGTTCGGGGACCGGGGGCGGGAACTATGGCTACACCTTC | CASSLDPRSSGTGGGNYGYTF
many | 12 | TRBJ1-1 | - | TRBV7-9 | TGTGCCAGCAGCTTAGATCGGGTCTGGGGATTTTTT | CASSLDRVWGFF
few | 12 | TRBJ2-5 | - | TRBV20-1 | TGCAGTGCTAGTAAGGGGGGCGGGACCCAGTACTTC | CSASKGGGTQYF
- | 16 | TRBJ2-7 | - | TRBV7-2 | TGTGCCAGCAGCTTACAGGGAGGACAGGAATCCTACGAGCAGTACTTC | CASSLQGGQESYEQYF
- | 13 | TRBJ2-2 | - | TRBV7-2 | TGTGCCAGCAGCCAGACGAACACCTGGGAGCTGTTTTTT | CASSQTNTWELFF
- | 13 | TRBJ1-1 | - | TRBV9 | TGTGCCAGCGCAGACGGAACGAACACTGAAGCTTTCTTT | CASADGTNTEAFF
- | 16 | TRBJ2-7 | TRBD1 | TRBV6-6 | TGTGCCACCACCGGGACAGGGCGGGCATTCCCCTTCGAGCAGTACTTC | CATTGTGRAFPFEQYF
few | 14 | TRBJ2-6 | - | TRBV29-1 | TGCAGCGTTGGCCAGGGATTTGGGGCCAACGTCCTGACTTTC | CSVGQGFGANVLTF
- | 18 | TRBJ1-2 | TRBD1 | TRBV5-1 | TGCGCCAGCAGCCAGAGGGCACAAGGACAGGGAGCAAACTATGGCTACACCTTC | CASSQRAQGQGANYGYTF
few | 16 | TRBJ2-5 | TRBD2 | TRBV7-2 | TGTGCCAGCAGCGTGACTAGCGGGGCAACCCAAGAGACCCAGTACTTC | CASSVTSGATQETQYF
- | 13 | TRBJ1-1 | - | TRBV7-7 | TGTGCTAGCAGCCCGAACTTGAACACTGAAGCTTTCTTT | CASSPNLNTEAFF
many | 13 | TRBJ1-5 | - | TRBV2 | TGTGCCAGCAGTGGCAGGGTGAACCAGCCCCAGCATTTT | CASSGRVNQPQHF
few | 15 | TRBJ2-3 | TRBD2 | TRBV14 | TGTGCCAGCAGCCAAGCGGGACTAGCATCAGATACGCAGTATTTT | CASSQAGLASDTQYF
- | 16 | TRBJ2-5 | TRBD2 | TRBV7-2 | TGTGCCAGCAACGGCTTCCTTAGCGGGAGGGGAGAGACCCAGTACTTC | CASNGFLSGRGETQYF
- | 15 | TRBJ2-2 | TRBD1 | TRBV7-3 | TGTGCCAGCAGTTCGGACAGGGGAATGGTCGGGGAGCTGTTTTTT | CASSSDRGMVGELFF
many | 14 | TRBJ2-7 | TRBD2 | TRBV4-1 | TGCGCCAGCAGCCAAGCGGGGGGATCCTACGAGCAGTACTTC | CASSQAGGSYEQYF
many | 14 | TRBJ1-3 | - | TRBV7-2 | TGTGCCCTCGGGAGTTCAATTTCTGGAAACACCATATATTTT | CALGSSISGNTIYF
- | 15 | TRBJ1-3 | - | TRBV12-3/TRBV12-4 | TGTGCCAGCAGACCGGGCCCCACCTCTGGAAACACCATATATTTT | CASRPGPTSGNTIYF
once | 13 | TRBJ1-6 | - | TRBV7-9 | TGTGCCAGCAAGAGGCCGGGACATTCACCCCTCCACTTT | CASKRPGHSPLHF